What follows is one T cell receptor (beta chain) and its context. The sample belongs to a study of blood T cell repertoires in COVID-19. Study information: Sources were T cells, B-cell-depleted T cells, or PBMCs; the material itself was cDNA or gDNA.

Sequencing used immunoSEQ multiplex PCR; TCRdb keeps in-frame clones, though not all of them. The repertoire holds a few hundred thousand clones, with more than 85% as singletons. It was during active infection that Seattle patients were enrolled and then longitudinally followed. This CDR3 comprises 13 residues. Germline CDR1 SGHTS, CDR2 YDEGEE. V lost 4 bases and J lost 4, with 11 bases in between. Sequencing was performed on peripheral blood. The TCR sequence derives from a person in their late teens or twenties with COVID-19, enrolled during active disease. This chain uses TRBV5-8 with TRBJ1-1; tentatively, D is TRBD1 (5 bases). The CDR3 DNA reads TGTGCCAGCAGCCCGAACAGGCGCACTGAAGCTTTCTTT. Translating gives CASSPNRRTEAFF. Drawing the rest from reference TRBV5-8 and TRBJ1-1, the complete variable domain is EAGVTQSPTHLIKTRGQQATLRCSPISGHTSVYWYQQALGLGLQFLLWYDEGEERNRGNFPPRFSGRQFPNYSSELNVNALELEDSALYLCASSPNRRTEAFFGQGTRLTVV.